A selection of T cell receptor beta chains follows, all from one sample in a study of molecular identifiers for immune sequencing clone quantification. MiXCR, applied by TCRdb to the PCR reads, yields one record per CDR3 protein. The sample lists approximately 670,000 distinct CDR3 sequences; just under 20% were seen once. Sequenced: naive CD8+ T cells from blood, with Jurkat cell RNA spiked in. Receptor source: a human donor in good health. Some libraries in this study had Jurkat cell RNA spiked in. The CDR3 runs from the conserved cysteine through the conserved F or W.

j_call v_call cdr3_aa
TRBJ2-1 TRBV19 CASSTGIYNEQFF
TRBJ2-3 TRBV6-2/TRBV6-3 CATLDRTDTQYF
TRBJ1-6 TRBV12-3/TRBV12-4 CASSLQSSYNPPLHF
TRBJ1-1 TRBV4-1 CASSQARQGANSDTEAFF
TRBJ2-7 TRBV6-6 CASKDGSPYEQYF
TRBJ1-5 TRBV28 CASSPPVGQPQHF
TRBJ2-7 TRBV6-2/TRBV6-3 CASSYYSRTGTPLYEQYF
TRBJ2-5 TRBV28 CASSFTQETTTAQETQYF
TRBJ2-6 TRBV12-3/TRBV12-4 CASTPGTSSGANVLTF
TRBJ2-7 TRBV7-2 CASSLERRLVYEQYF
TRBJ2-1 TRBV18 CASSPGQMKHNEQFF
TRBJ2-5 TRBV19 CASSIRGREETQYF
TRBJ2-5 TRBV7-9 CASSLAREVETQYF
TRBJ2-3 TRBV4-1 CASSLRAPGARTDTQYF
TRBJ2-5 TRBV27 CASSPRTAFQETQYF
TRBJ1-5 TRBV2 CASSDPLQGAGQPQHF
TRBJ2-3 TRBV5-6 CASIQGSTDTQYF
TRBJ2-2 TRBV3-1 CASRDTSPYTGELFF
TRBJ1-2 TRBV30 CAWDSTPYGYTF
TRBJ2-3 TRBV11-2 CASSRYLARGPTDTQYF
TRBJ2-2 TRBV29-1 CSVDREDTGELFF
TRBJ1-4 TRBV15 CATSSRPDEKLFF
TRBJ1-2 TRBV7-9 CASSPSPGQAQYGYTF
TRBJ2-3 TRBV5-5 CASSLGQGAGDTQYF
TRBJ2-7 TRBV7-8 CASSLRRGEQYF
TRBJ2-5 TRBV12-3/TRBV12-4 CASSLLGKEKETQYF
TRBJ2-7 TRBV7-6 CASSPGASAGYYEQYF
TRBJ1-1 TRBV6-5 CASSYSIPYGPDTEAFF
TRBJ2-1 TRBV7-9 CASSPLTSGVDNEQLF
TRBJ2-2 TRBV3-1 CASSQDLAINTGELFF
TRBJ2-1 TRBV5-1 CASSFWFPGQPNNEQFF
TRBJ1-5 TRBV6-2/TRBV6-3 CASSYNTGTGGHQPQHF
TRBJ2-1 TRBV7-9 CASSLGGGNNEQFF
TRBJ1-5 TRBV2 CASSTEGGQGFGNQPQHF
TRBJ2-2 TRBV20-1 CSATGQGTGELFF
TRBJ1-1 TRBV19 CASSRGVTEAFF
TRBJ2-1 TRBV11-2 CASSSLKVGSPDNEQFF
TRBJ2-1 TRBV7-6 CASSSGSLGNEQFF
TRBJ2-7 TRBV5-1 CASSSDRVWPYEQYF
TRBJ1-1 TRBV27 CASSTFGGNTEAFF
TRBJ1-1 TRBV6-2/TRBV6-3 CASTTLWGINTEAFF
TRBJ2-7 TRBV18 CASSGTSGVVYEQYF
TRBJ2-3 TRBV7-6 CAGSSRLAGDTQYF
TRBJ2-7 TRBV6-2/TRBV6-3 CASSWLWTGRNEQYF
TRBJ2-5 TRBV6-1 CASSEFGGWDTGLAGVETQYF